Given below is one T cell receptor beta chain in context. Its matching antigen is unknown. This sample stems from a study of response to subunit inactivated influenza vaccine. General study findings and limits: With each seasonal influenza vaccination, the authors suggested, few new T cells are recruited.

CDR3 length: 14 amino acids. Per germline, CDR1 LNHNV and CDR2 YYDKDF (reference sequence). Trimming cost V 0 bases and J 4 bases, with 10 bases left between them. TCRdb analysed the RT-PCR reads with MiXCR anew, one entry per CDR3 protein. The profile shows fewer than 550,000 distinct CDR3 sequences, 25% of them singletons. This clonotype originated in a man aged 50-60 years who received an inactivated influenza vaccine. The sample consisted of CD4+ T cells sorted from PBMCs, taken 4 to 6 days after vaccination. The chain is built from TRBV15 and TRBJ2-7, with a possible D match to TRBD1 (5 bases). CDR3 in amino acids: CATSRDWAGYEQYF. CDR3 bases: TGTGCCACCAGCAGAGATTGGGCAGGGTACGAGCAGTACTTC.